These T cell receptor beta chains were read from a single sample in a study of blood T cell repertoires in COVID-19. The method was immunoSEQ multiplex PCR; TCRdb's version includes in-frame clones alone and lacks a portion of them. Of around 94,000 clones detected, 80% to 95% appear once; the ten largest clones hold 1.9%. The sample consisted of peripheral blood. These receptors all stem from a woman between 50 and 59 years old with COVID-19, enrolled during active disease. Each CDR3 is given with its conserved first and last residue. The order of the fields is clone size, J gene, CDR3 length, D gene, V gene, CDR3 DNA, CDR3 protein. The D gene is left open where the match is weak. Only some rows state a clone size, as once, few, many or a class for expanded clones.

>.|TRBJ1-4|13|.|TRBV28
TGTGCCAGCAGGGAGGCGAAAGTAGAAAAACTGTTTTTT
CASREAKVEKLFF
>.|TRBJ1-4|16|.|TRBV4-3
TGCGCCAGCAGCCAAGATCAGCAGGGAGGGGATGAAAAACTGTTTTTT
CASSQDQQGGDEKLFF
>once|TRBJ1-2|14|.|TRBV11-2
TGTGCCAGCAGCCTTGGGGGGGCCAGATCTGGCTACACCTTC
CASSLGGARSGYTF
>few|TRBJ1-6|16|.|TRBV11-2
TGTGCCAGCAGCCGTCCCCAGAGGTCCTATAATTCACCCCTCCACTTT
CASSRPQRSYNSPLHF
>.|TRBJ2-1|14|TRBD1|TRBV19
TGTGCCAGTAGTATCAGACAGGGGGTCAATGAGCAGTTCTTC
CASSIRQGVNEQFF
>.|TRBJ1-2|13|TRBD1|TRBV5-1
TGCGCCAGCAGCCGGGACAGGGGGTTTGGCTACACCTTC
CASSRDRGFGYTF
>.|TRBJ1-5|13|.|TRBV6-1
TGTGCCAGCAGTGACGAGGGGGATCAGCCCCAGCATTTT
CASSDEGDQPQHF
>.|TRBJ2-1|15|.|TRBV4-1
TGCGCCAGCAGCCAAGTCCGACAGGCCTACAATGAGCAGTTCTTC
CASSQVRQAYNEQFF
>.|TRBJ1-3|15|.|TRBV28
TGTGCCAGCAGTTTATTGCCAGGGGCTGGAAACACCATATATTTT
CASSLLPGAGNTIYF
>.|TRBJ2-5|16|TRBD2|TRBV24-1
TGTGCCACCAGTGATTGGGCTAGCGGGGGGACGGAAACCCAGTACTTC
CATSDWASGGTETQYF
>.|TRBJ2-3|18|.|TRBV15
TGTGCCACCAGCAGAGTCATAAGGACAGTCAGGGGATACGCCGCGCAGTATTTT
CATSRVIRTVRGYAAQYF
>.|TRBJ1-2|15|TRBD1|TRBV6-5
TGTGCCAGCAGTTACAAGGGACAGGGACGAGGTGGCTACACCTTC
CASSYKGQGRGGYTF
>.|TRBJ1-1|13|TRBD1|TRBV19
TGTGCCAGTAGTCCGGACAGGGGGACTGAAGCTTTCTTT
CASSPDRGTEAFF
>.|TRBJ1-4|14|.|TRBV7-2
TGTGCCAGCAGTCCGACGACTAGAAATGAAAAACTGTTTTTT
CASSPTTRNEKLFF
>.|TRBJ2-3|14|.|TRBV30
TGTGCCTGGACCCCAACGGGGGGCACAGATACGCAGTATTTT
CAWTPTGGTDTQYF
>few|TRBJ1-2|15|.|TRBV6-5
TGTGCCAGCAGTTACTCGGCGACTGTCAACTATGGCTACACCTTC
CASSYSATVNYGYTF
>.|TRBJ1-2|13|.|TRBV21-1
TGTGCCAGCAGCTACTCCCAAATGTATGGCTACACCTTC
CASSYSQMYGYTF
>once|TRBJ1-4|16|.|TRBV7-8
TGTGCCAGCAGCTTAGGAGACACTTCAGCTAATGAAAAACTGTTTTTT
CASSLGDTSANEKLFF
>.|TRBJ2-1|15|TRBD2|TRBV24-1
TGTGCCACCAGCCGAGAAGCGGGGGGTACCAATGAGCAGTTCTTC
CATSREAGGTNEQFF
>.|TRBJ1-2|15|.|TRBV30
TGTGCCTGGAGGGAGTGGGGCCAAGCTAACTATGGCTACACCTTC
CAWREWGQANYGYTF
>.|TRBJ1-1|15|.|TRBV15
TGTGCCACCAGCAGTGACAGTTCACCGAACACTGAAGCTTTCTTT
CATSSDSSPNTEAFF
>.|TRBJ1-1|11|TRBD1|TRBV19
TGTGCCAGTACCGACAGGGCTGAAGCTTTCTTT
CASTDRAEAFF
>.|TRBJ2-5|17|TRBD2|TRBV10-2
TGCGCCAGCAGTGAGTCGACATTTAGCGGGGGGCCGGAGGCCCAGTACTTC
CASSESTFSGGPEAQYF
>once|TRBJ1-2|17|TRBD1|TRBV19
TGTGCCAGTACCTCCGAGGGACAGGGGCGCACCCACTATGGCTACACCTTC
CASTSEGQGRTHYGYTF
>.|TRBJ2-7|13|TRBD2|TRBV10-3
TGTGCCATCAGTGACCAAGCGGGGGACGAGCAGTACTTC
CAISDQAGDEQYF
>.|TRBJ1-2|14|.|TRBV29-1
TGCAGCGTTGAAGATCCCCGACAGTTCTATGGCTACACCTTC
CSVEDPRQFYGYTF
>.|TRBJ2-5|15|.|TRBV7-2
TGTGCCAGCAGTTCTGGCCAGGCAGGCGAGGAGACCCAGTACTTC
CASSSGQAGEETQYF
>once|TRBJ1-2|17|.|TRBV9
TGTGCCAGCAGCCCCAAGGGGGTTTTGGCCCTTAACTATGGCTACACCTTC
CASSPKGVLALNYGYTF
>.|TRBJ2-1|15|.|TRBV30
TGTGCCTGGAGTGAAATCCCTCAGGGGCCCGGTGAGCAGTTCTTC
CAWSEIPQGPGEQFF
>.|TRBJ2-2|15|.|TRBV5-1
TGCGCCAGCAGCTTATGGGGGGAAGACACCGGGGAGCTGTTTTTT
CASSLWGEDTGELFF
>.|TRBJ1-4|13|.|TRBV15
TGTGCCACCAGCAGAGGTACAAATGAAAAACTGTTTTTT
CATSRGTNEKLFF
>.|TRBJ1-2|14|.|TRBV5-1
TGCGCCAGCAGCTTGGCGCAGGGCTACTATGGCTACACCTTC
CASSLAQGYYGYTF
>.|TRBJ1-2|13|TRBD1|TRBV19
TGTGCCAGTAGTCCGGGACAGCTCTATGGCTACACCTTC
CASSPGQLYGYTF
>.|TRBJ1-1|13|TRBD1|TRBV10-1
TGCGCCAGCAGAAGGGACAGTTACACTGAAGCTTTCTTT
CASRRDSYTEAFF
>.|TRBJ1-2|12|TRBD1|TRBV12-3/TRBV12-4
TGTGCCAGCAGTCCCCCCGCCGGGACAGTGATCTTC
CASSPPAGTVIF
>once|TRBJ1-3|15|.|TRBV23-1
TGCGCCAGCAGTCGAGACAACCACTCTGGAAACACCATATATTTT
CASSRDNHSGNTIYF
>.|TRBJ1-6|14|TRBD1|TRBV3-1/TRBV3-2
TGTGCCAGCAGCCTTCGACAGGGCGATTCACCCCTCCACTTT
CASSLRQGDSPLHF
>.|TRBJ2-3|16|TRBD1|TRBV3-1/TRBV3-2
TGTGCCAGCAGCCAAGATCGCCAACAGGGGAAGAATACGCAGTATTTT
CASSQDRQQGKNTQYF
>.|TRBJ1-1|14|.|TRBV5-1
TGCGCCAGCAGCTCACAGGGAAGCGGCACTGAAGCTTTCTTT
CASSSQGSGTEAFF
>.|TRBJ1-1|14|TRBD1|TRBV3-1/TRBV3-2
TGTGCCAGCAGCCAGGCAGGGGGGAACACTGAAGCTTTCTTT
CASSQAGGNTEAFF
>.|TRBJ1-4|16|.|TRBV28
TGTGCCAGCAGTTTAGCCGGGGGGCCGGGGGATGAAAAACTGTTTTTT
CASSLAGGPGDEKLFF
>once|TRBJ2-2|14|.|TRBV2
TGTGCCAGCAGTGACATGGGAGGCACCGGGGAGCTGTTTTTT
CASSDMGGTGELFF
>.|TRBJ1-3|15|.|TRBV30
TGTGCCTGGAGTGTAGGGGGAGTTAAAGGAAACACCATATATTTT
CAWSVGGVKGNTIYF
>.|TRBJ2-5|14|.|TRBV19
TGTGCCAGTAGGGTTGCCGGGGGTAGGGAGACCCAGTACTTC
CASRVAGGRETQYF
>.|TRBJ2-2|13|.|TRBV4-1
TGCGCCAGCAGGAGACAGAACACCGGGGAGCTGTTTTTT
CASRRQNTGELFF
>.|TRBJ2-3|15|.|TRBV4-2
TGTGCCAGCAGCCAAGATATACAGGCCGTAGATACGCAGTATTTT
CASSQDIQAVDTQYF
>.|TRBJ1-2|15|.|TRBV5-3
TGTGCCAGAAGCTTCTGGGCAGAGAATAACTATGGCTACACCTTC
CARSFWAENNYGYTF
>.|TRBJ1-1|13|.|TRBV10-2
TGCGCCAGCGGGGGGAGCGGCAACACTGAAGCTTTCTTT
CASGGSGNTEAFF
>.|TRBJ1-3|17|.|TRBV3-1/TRBV3-2
TGTGCCAGCAGCCAAGAAAGGGGGTTGATCTCTGGAAACACCATATATTTT
CASSQERGLISGNTIYF
>.|TRBJ2-7|15|TRBD2|TRBV2
TGTGCCAGCAGTGTTGGGCGGGGGGCGAGGGACGAGCAGTACTTC
CASSVGRGARDEQYF
>.|TRBJ1-2|15|.|TRBV7-8
TGTGCCAGCAGCTTACCGTCAGGGCAGGCATATGGCTACACCTTC
CASSLPSGQAYGYTF
>.|TRBJ2-1|15|TRBD2|TRBV14
TGTGCCAGCAGCCCTGTTAGCGGGGGGGTAATTGGGCAGTTCTTC
CASSPVSGGVIGQFF
>.|TRBJ2-7|14|.|TRBV13
TGTGCCAGCAGCTTATTCCGGGGGGCGTACGAGCAGTACTTC
CASSLFRGAYEQYF